The 27 T cell receptor beta chains in this list originate from one sample, sequenced in a study of shared clonotypes between healthy human individuals. This table comes from immunoSEQ multiplex PCR, and its TCRdb copy is limited to in-frame clones, with some not included. The table has about 1 million clones, 70% to 80% seen once; the top ten hold approximately 1.5%. Sequenced material: memory CD4+ T cells sorted from blood. Subset described: CD45RA-negative fraction. The receptors were sampled from a man aged 18 to 30 in good health.

This clone was detected once. No DNA is shown, since the ends of the CDR3 on it are uncertain; the CDR3 is the one TCRdb lists. The rearrangement joins TRBV21-1 to TRBJ2-5. TRBV21-1 is designated a pseudogene. Ends included, the CDR3 has 16 residues. CDR3 region: CASSKLIDVAGGTQYF.

This chain links TRBV6-5 with TRBJ2-1; possible D gene TRBD1, 6 bases. Looked up from germline, CDR1 is MNHEY and CDR2 is SVGAGI. Trimming removed 11 bases at V and 4 bases at J, with 9 bases between. This CDR3 is 11 amino acids long. CDR3 protein: CAAQGYNEQFF. CDR3 sequence (DNA): TGTGCCGCACAGGGTTACAATGAGCAGTTCTTC.

The chain joins TRBV14 to TRBJ2-1; D gene ambiguous. Germline V CDR1 and CDR2: SGHDN, FVKESK. Deletions cut 2 bases from V and 7 bases from J, with 15 bases between. The CDR3 runs to 15 residues. DNA for the CDR3: TGTGCCAGCAGCCAAAGGACGGTCTACCGGAATGAGCAGTTCTTC. Protein product: CASSQRTVYRNEQFF. The variable domain in full, with the rest retrieved from reference TRBV14 and TRBJ2-1, is EAGVTQFPSHSVIEKGQTVTLRCDPISGHDNLYWYRRVMGKEIKFLLHFVKESKQDESGMPNNRFLAERTGGTYSTLKVQPAELEDSGVYFCASSQRTVYRNEQFFGPGTRLTVL.

This clone has more than one count but fewer than ten. Other DNA variants within this sample encode the same CDR3. This chain connects TRBV4-1 to TRBJ2-2; D possibly corresponds to TRBD2 (5 bases). The CDR3 extends over 14 amino acids. Looked up from germline, CDR1 is MGHRA and CDR2 is YSYEKL. Trimming took 4 bases from V and 1 from J, leaving 7 bases between them. CDR3 protein: CASSRAGNTGELFF. CDR3 sequence (DNA): TGCGCCAGCAGCCGGGCGGGGAACACCGGGGAGCTGTTTTTT.

This clone was counted only a few times. The chain links TRBV27 to TRBJ2-5, with 12 bases identical to TRBD2. The CDR3 spans 14 residues. Per the germline V gene, CDR1 is MNHEY and CDR2 is SMNVEV (reference sequence). J lost 4 bases, V lost 5 bases, and 2 bases had no gene match. For the CDR3, the DNA is TGTGCCAGCAGTCCGACTAGCGGGAGAGAGACCCAGTACTTC. Translating gives CASSPTSGRETQYF.

The chain carries TRBV15 and TRBJ1-5; D is ambiguous. The CDR3 contains 15 residues. V lost 3 bases and J lost 7, with 16 bases in between. The germline gives CDR1 LNHNV, CDR2 YYDKDF (reference sequence). CDR3 coding DNA: TGTGCCACCAGCAGTGATAGCGGGTCGGGCCAGCCCCAGCATTTT. Its translation is CATSSDSGSGQPQHF.

V gene TRBV30 combines with J gene TRBJ1-2; tentatively, D is TRBD1 (5 bases). The CDR3 sequence is 14 residues long. CDR1 and CDR2 from the germline V gene are GTSNPN and SVGIG (reference sequence). Between the trimmed V and J ends, which lost 0 bases and 7 bases, there was a span of 15 bases. CDR3 DNA: TGTGCCTGGAGTGTAATCGCAGGGAGTGGTGGCTACACCTTC. Residues: CAWSVIAGSGGYTF.

This clone was counted a few times. The rearrangement joins TRBV15 to TRBJ2-2; D may be TRBD2 (7 bases). This CDR3 is 18 amino acids long. Looked up from germline, CDR1 is LNHNV and CDR2 is YYDKDF (reference sequence). V was cut by 0 bases and J by 0 bases, with 14 bases left in between. The chain's CDR3 is CATSRDRGAFTNTGELFF. CDR3 bases: TGTGCCACCAGCAGAGATCGGGGGGCGTTCACGAACACCGGGGAGCTGTTTTTT.

The chain links TRBV7-8 to TRBJ2-5, with D possibly being TRBD2 (6 bases). The CDR3 loop spans 14 amino acids. Germline loops: CDR1 SGHVS, CDR2 FQNEAQ. Trimming shortened V by 7 bases and J by 5 bases, and 17 bases separated the two germline ends. For the CDR3, the DNA is TGTGCCAGCAACCTCGCGGGGCTTGTCGAGACCCAGTACTTC. Its translation is CASNLAGLVETQYF.

V usage is TRBV7-2 and J usage is TRBJ2-7; 7 bases map to TRBD2. The V gene end was trimmed by 5 bases and the J gene end by 7 bases; junction bases not matched to a gene: 5. Germline V gene data show CDR1 as SGHTA and CDR2 as FQGNSA. The CDR3 loop spans 12 amino acids. Here the CDR3 reads CASSPGGWEQYF. The CDR3 DNA is TGTGCCAGCAGCCCCGGGGGGTGGGAGCAGTACTTC. The full variable domain, completed using reference TRBV7-2 and TRBJ2-7, is GAGVSQSPSNKVTEKGKDVELRCDPISGHTALYWYRQSLGQGLEFLIYFQGNSAPDKSGLPSDRFSAERTGGSVSTLTIQRTQQEDSAVYLCASSPGGWEQYFGPGTRLTVT.

J is TRBJ2-1 and V is TRBV5-1; 14 nucleotides line up with TRBD2. Germline trimming cut 7 bases from V and 3 bases from J; bases unmatched to any gene: 6. From germline, CDR1 is SGHRS and CDR2 YFSETQ. This CDR3 comprises 16 residues. The DNA for the CDR3 is TGCGCCAGCTCCACCGGGACTAGCGGGAGCTACAATGAGCAGTTCTTC. Protein product: CASSTGTSGSYNEQFF.

This chain connects TRBV6-1 to TRBJ2-5; the D gene is possibly TRBD2 (7 bases). CDR3 length: 13 amino acids. The germline gives CDR1 MNHNS, CDR2 SASEGT. The germline V and J ends were trimmed by 10 bases and 5 bases, with 17 bases remaining between them. This chain's CDR3 is CATRPAGAETQYF. In nucleotides, the CDR3 is TGTGCCACGCGCCCGGCGGGGGCCGAGACCCAGTACTTC.

This sequence joins TRBV27 and TRBJ2-7; no clear D. V lost 3 bases and J lost 2, with 14 bases in between. The germline gives CDR1 MNHEY, CDR2 SMNVEV (reference sequence). The CDR3 is 15 residues long. CDR3 DNA: TGTGCCAGCAGTTTCCGTCCTGGGGTCCCCTACGAGCAGTACTTC. It is translated as CASSFRPGVPYEQYF.

This clone was counted a few times. The J gene is TRBJ2-7, the V gene TRBV2, with unresolved D. Germline CDR1 is SNHLY and CDR2 is FYNNEI. With 5 bases removed from V and 2 bases from J, the gap between germline ends came to 16 bases. This CDR3 is 15 amino acids long. The DNA of the CDR3 is TGTGCCAGCAGTTTAGACTCCCTTAGTACCTACGAGCAGTACTTC. This translates into CASSLDSLSTYEQYF.

The rearrangement uses TRBV2 and TRBJ1-6, with TRBD1 matching over 7 bases. V lost 8 bases and J lost 9; bases outside the gene matches: 7. The CDR3 has 13 residues. In germline, CDR1 is SNHLY, CDR2 FYNNEI. CDR3 sequence: CASLTGLGSPLHF. CDR3 coding DNA: TGTGCCAGCTTGACAGGGCTTGGTTCACCCCTCCACTTT. The whole variable domain, remainder taken from reference TRBV2 and TRBJ1-6, is EPEVTQTPSHQVTQMGQEVILRCVPISNHLYFYWYRQILGQKVEFLVSFYNNEISEKSEIFDDQFSVERPDGSNFTLKIRSTKLEDSAMYFCASLTGLGSPLHFGNGTRLTVT.

The chain carries TRBV10-3 and TRBJ1-1; D may be TRBD1 (6 bases). Trimming shortened V by 0 bases and J by 0 bases, and 14 bases separated the two germline ends. The CDR3 loop spans 17 amino acids. Germline assignment: CDR1 ENHRY and CDR2 SYGVKD. In nucleotides, the CDR3 is TGTGCCATCAGTGAGTCGACGTACAGGGTCATGAACACTGAAGCTTTCTTT. Its translation: CAISESTYRVMNTEAFF.

The chain couples TRBV7-2 to TRBJ1-5; TRBD1 is a possible D gene (6 bases). Trimming removed 3 bases from V and 6 bases from J, with 9 bases in between. There are 13 residues in the CDR3. Germline V gene data show CDR1 as SGHTA and CDR2 as FQGNSA. CDR3 residues: CASSFDRLQPQHF. DNA of the CDR3: TGTGCCAGCAGCTTCGACAGGCTTCAGCCCCAGCATTTT.

This clone showed up just once. The chain employs TRBV7-2 and TRBJ2-2; D call uncertain. The CDR3 covers 16 residues. V lost 0 bases and J 2 bases, leaving 10 bases between the germline ends. Germline V gives CDR1 SGHTA, CDR2 FQGNSA. The CDR3 nucleotides read TGTGCCAGCAGCTTAGCGCAGCTACTAAACACCGGGGAGCTGTTTTTT. Its protein product is CASSLAQLLNTGELFF. The full variable domain, with the rest looked up from reference TRBV7-2 and TRBJ2-2, is GAGVSQSPSNKVTEKGKDVELRCDPISGHTALYWYRQSLGQGLEFLIYFQGNSAPDKSGLPSDRFSAERTGGSVSTLTIQRTQQEDSAVYLCASSLAQLLNTGELFFGEGSRLTVL.

V usage is TRBV7-9 and J usage is TRBJ2-3, with 11 bases matching TRBD2. Germline V gene lookup returns CDR1 SEHNR and CDR2 FQNEAQ (reference sequence). The CDR3 sequence is 14 residues long. J lost 3 bases, V lost 11 bases, and 7 bases had no gene match. The CDR3, as DNA: TGTGCCGTAGGGACTAGCGGAGGAACAGATACGCAGTATTTT. This encodes CAVGTSGGTDTQYF.

V is TRBV5-3 and J is TRBJ2-7, with 10 positions matching TRBD1. TRBV5-3 is flagged as an ORF with uncertain function. The CDR3 contains 16 residues. V shed 1 base, J shed 3 bases, and the junction held 7 bases outside the gene matches. CDR3 sequence (DNA): TGTGCCAGAAGCTTGAAGAAGGACAGGGGGTTCTACGAGCAGTACTTC. The encoded protein is CARSLKKDRGFYEQYF.

In its sample, this clone was seen once. V is TRBV7-6 and J is TRBJ1-2, with 11 nucleotides matching TRBD1. V lost 5 bases to trimming and J lost 8 bases; unmatched junction nucleotides: 4. Germline V gives CDR1 SGHVS, CDR2 FNYEAQ. The CDR3 is made up of 13 amino acids. CDR3 amino acids: CASSPGQGAGYTF. The CDR3 DNA sequence: TGTGCCAGCAGCCCTGGACAGGGGGCCGGCTACACCTTC.

The chain recombines TRBV5-1 with TRBJ1-3; unclear D gene. This CDR3 comprises 14 residues. V shed 3 bases and J shed 0 bases, with 7 bases lying between them. Germline values: CDR1 SGHRS, CDR2 YFSETQ. The CDR3 coding sequence is TGCGCCAGCAGCTATGGCACCTCTGGAAACACCATATATTTT. Translation: CASSYGTSGNTIYF.

The V call is TRBV2, the J call TRBJ1-5; D gene ambiguous. CDR1 and CDR2 from the germline V gene are SNHLY and FYNNEI. The CDR3 has 14 residues. The V gene lost 2 bases and the J gene lost 1 base, with 6 bases spanning the gap. The CDR3 region has the DNA TGTGCCAGCAGTGAATTTAACAGCAATCAGCCCCAGCATTTT. Translated, it gives CASSEFNSNQPQHF.

This chain connects TRBV11-2 to TRBJ2-5; 11 positions agree with TRBD1. J was trimmed by 3 bases and V by 1 base; bases with no gene match: 1. The CDR3 contains 15 residues. Germline V gene data show CDR1 as SGHAT and CDR2 as FQNNGV. This CDR3 is CASSLGTGGEETQYF. The CDR3, as DNA: TGTGCCAGCAGCTTAGGGACAGGGGGCGAAGAGACCCAGTACTTC.

This sequence joins TRBV27 and TRBJ1-5; D gene unclear. This CDR3 spans 16 amino acids. Germline V gene data show CDR1 as MNHEY and CDR2 as SMNVEV (reference sequence). Deletions cut 0 bases from V and 1 base from J, with 10 bases between. CDR3 region: CASSLSATVSNQPQHF. The CDR3 nucleotides read TGTGCCAGCAGTTTATCGGCGACGGTAAGCAATCAGCCCCAGCATTTT.

This clone was recorded once. The rearrangement uses TRBV6-1 and TRBJ1-5; TRBD1 is a possible D gene (6 bases). V dropped 1 base and J dropped 12 bases, with 19 bases sitting between them. The germline V gene has CDR1 MNHNS and CDR2 SASEGT. The CDR3 loop spans 15 amino acids. The CDR3 DNA is TGTGCCAGCAGTGAAGGAGTTTTTGGACAGAGCGGCCAGCATTTT. This codes for CASSEGVFGQSGQHF.

V and J are TRBV19 and TRBJ1-5; no reliable D call. V was trimmed by 3 bases and J by 0 bases, leaving 12 bases between them. Germline loops: CDR1 LNHDA, CDR2 SQIVND (reference sequence). This CDR3 comprises 16 residues. CDR3 nucleotides: TGTGCCAGTAGTATTGATCCGCGCTTTAGCAATCAGCCCCAGCATTTT. The encoded protein is CASSIDPRFSNQPQHF.